This TCR beta chain derives from a study of T cell changes during pregnancy in multiple sclerosis. V was pared by 5 bases and J by 9 bases, with 14 bases between. The CDR3 runs to 12 residues. CDR1 and CDR2 from the germline V gene are SGHVS and FQNEAQ. Profiled with immunoSEQ multiplex PCR; TCRdb holds only in-frame clones, not every one. The top ten hold roughly 3.5% of the sample, which has 90,000 or so clones, approximately 91% seen once. This receptor was obtained from a female donor in good health, serving as a control in a pregnancy study. Some clones in this sample may be carry-over from other donors' samples. This sample comprised PBMCs, obtained in the first trimester of pregnancy. The chain has TRBV7-8 and TRBJ2-7, with D possibly matching TRBD2 (5 bases). The CDR3 reads CASSQNREGQYF. The CDR3 DNA is TGTGCCAGCAGCCAAAACCGTGAGGGGCAGTACTTC.